This T cell receptor beta chain was captured in a study of blood T cell repertoires in COVID-19. Turning to the study itself: Acute and convalescent COVID-19 specimens originated in the United States, Italy and Spain. PBMCs, B-cell-depleted T cells, or T cells were the source of the cDNA or gDNA that made up the material.

This CDR3 spans 11 amino acids. Germline-derived CDR1 and CDR2 are SGHAT and FQDESV (reference sequence). Trimming stripped 5 bases from V and 4 bases from J, with 6 bases between. In the authors' methods: Estimated nucleated cell counts came from reference gene primer amplification. Assay used: immunoSEQ multiplex PCR; TCRdb lists only in-frame clones, some missing. That table is the source of V, J and clone size, and D and trimming were worked out from the DNA. This table has a few hundred thousand clones, around 88% appearing once. This clone occurred once. The J gene is TRBJ2-7, the V gene TRBV11-1; D gene unclear. The receptor was isolated from a woman aged 45-60 years with acute or convalescent COVID-19. The specimen was peripheral blood. The DNA of the CDR3 is TGTGCCAGCAGCCCGAGATACGAGCAGTACTTC. It yields the protein CASSPRYEQYF.